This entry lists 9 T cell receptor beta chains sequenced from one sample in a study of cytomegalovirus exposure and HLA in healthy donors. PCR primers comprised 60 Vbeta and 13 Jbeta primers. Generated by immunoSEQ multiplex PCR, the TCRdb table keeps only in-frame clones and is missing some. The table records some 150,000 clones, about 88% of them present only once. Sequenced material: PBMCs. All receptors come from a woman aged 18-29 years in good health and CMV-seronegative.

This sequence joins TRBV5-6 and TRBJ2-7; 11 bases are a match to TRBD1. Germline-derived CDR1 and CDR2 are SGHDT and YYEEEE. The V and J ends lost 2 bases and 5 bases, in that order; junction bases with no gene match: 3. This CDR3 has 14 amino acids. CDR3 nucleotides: TGTGCCAGCAGCTTAGGGACAGGGGGGGACGAGCAGTACTTC. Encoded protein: CASSLGTGGDEQYF.

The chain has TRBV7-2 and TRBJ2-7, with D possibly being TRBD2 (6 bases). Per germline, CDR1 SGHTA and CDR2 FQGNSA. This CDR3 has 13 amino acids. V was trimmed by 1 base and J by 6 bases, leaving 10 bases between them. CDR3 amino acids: CASSLGRAREQYF. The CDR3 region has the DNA TGTGCCAGCAGCTTAGGGAGGGCCCGCGAGCAGTACTTC.

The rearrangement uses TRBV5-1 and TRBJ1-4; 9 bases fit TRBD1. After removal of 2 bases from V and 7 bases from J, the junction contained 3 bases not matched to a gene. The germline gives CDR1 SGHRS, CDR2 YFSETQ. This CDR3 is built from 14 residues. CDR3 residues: CASSFGQGSEKLFF. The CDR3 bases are TGCGCCAGCAGCTTCGGACAGGGGTCTGAAAAACTGTTTTTT.

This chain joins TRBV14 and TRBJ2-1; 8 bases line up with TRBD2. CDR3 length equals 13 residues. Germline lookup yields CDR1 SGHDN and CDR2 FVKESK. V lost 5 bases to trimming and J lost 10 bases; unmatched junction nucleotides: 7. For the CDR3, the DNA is TGTGCCAGCAGCACCCGACTAGCGTGCGAGCAGTTCTTC. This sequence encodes CASSTRLACEQFF.

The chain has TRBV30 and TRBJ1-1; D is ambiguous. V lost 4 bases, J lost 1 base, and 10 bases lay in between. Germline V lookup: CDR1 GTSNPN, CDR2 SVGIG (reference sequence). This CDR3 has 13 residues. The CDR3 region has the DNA TGTGCCTGGAAGGAGTTGGGGAACACTGAAGCTTTCTTT. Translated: CAWKELGNTEAFF.

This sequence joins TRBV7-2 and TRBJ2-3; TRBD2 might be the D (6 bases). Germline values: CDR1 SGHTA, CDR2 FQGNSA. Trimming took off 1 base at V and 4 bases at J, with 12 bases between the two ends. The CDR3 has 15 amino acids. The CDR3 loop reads CASSLGRLGSDTQYF. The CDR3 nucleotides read TGTGCCAGCAGCTTAGGCAGACTAGGGTCAGATACGCAGTATTTT.

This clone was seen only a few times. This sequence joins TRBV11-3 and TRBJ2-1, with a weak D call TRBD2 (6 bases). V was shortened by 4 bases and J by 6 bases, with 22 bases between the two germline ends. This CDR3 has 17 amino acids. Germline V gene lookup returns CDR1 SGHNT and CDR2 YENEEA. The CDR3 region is CASSSGGLVPVSNEQFF. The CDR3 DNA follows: TGTGCCAGCAGCTCCGGGGGACTCGTTCCGGTTTCCAATGAGCAGTTCTTC.

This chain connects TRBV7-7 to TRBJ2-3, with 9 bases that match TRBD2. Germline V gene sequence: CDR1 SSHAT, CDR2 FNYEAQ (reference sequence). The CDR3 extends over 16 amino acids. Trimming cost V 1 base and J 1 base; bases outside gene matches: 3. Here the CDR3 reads CASSLEVAGGTDTQYF. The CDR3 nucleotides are TGTGCCAGCAGCTTAGAGGTAGCGGGGGGCACAGATACGCAGTATTTT.

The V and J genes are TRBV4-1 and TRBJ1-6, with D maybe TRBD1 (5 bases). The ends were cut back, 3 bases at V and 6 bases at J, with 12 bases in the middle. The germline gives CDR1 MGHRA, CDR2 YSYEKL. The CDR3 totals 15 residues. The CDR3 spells CASSQGQGGNSPLHF. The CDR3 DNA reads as TGCGCCAGCAGCCAGGGTCAGGGTGGTAATTCACCCCTCCACTTT.